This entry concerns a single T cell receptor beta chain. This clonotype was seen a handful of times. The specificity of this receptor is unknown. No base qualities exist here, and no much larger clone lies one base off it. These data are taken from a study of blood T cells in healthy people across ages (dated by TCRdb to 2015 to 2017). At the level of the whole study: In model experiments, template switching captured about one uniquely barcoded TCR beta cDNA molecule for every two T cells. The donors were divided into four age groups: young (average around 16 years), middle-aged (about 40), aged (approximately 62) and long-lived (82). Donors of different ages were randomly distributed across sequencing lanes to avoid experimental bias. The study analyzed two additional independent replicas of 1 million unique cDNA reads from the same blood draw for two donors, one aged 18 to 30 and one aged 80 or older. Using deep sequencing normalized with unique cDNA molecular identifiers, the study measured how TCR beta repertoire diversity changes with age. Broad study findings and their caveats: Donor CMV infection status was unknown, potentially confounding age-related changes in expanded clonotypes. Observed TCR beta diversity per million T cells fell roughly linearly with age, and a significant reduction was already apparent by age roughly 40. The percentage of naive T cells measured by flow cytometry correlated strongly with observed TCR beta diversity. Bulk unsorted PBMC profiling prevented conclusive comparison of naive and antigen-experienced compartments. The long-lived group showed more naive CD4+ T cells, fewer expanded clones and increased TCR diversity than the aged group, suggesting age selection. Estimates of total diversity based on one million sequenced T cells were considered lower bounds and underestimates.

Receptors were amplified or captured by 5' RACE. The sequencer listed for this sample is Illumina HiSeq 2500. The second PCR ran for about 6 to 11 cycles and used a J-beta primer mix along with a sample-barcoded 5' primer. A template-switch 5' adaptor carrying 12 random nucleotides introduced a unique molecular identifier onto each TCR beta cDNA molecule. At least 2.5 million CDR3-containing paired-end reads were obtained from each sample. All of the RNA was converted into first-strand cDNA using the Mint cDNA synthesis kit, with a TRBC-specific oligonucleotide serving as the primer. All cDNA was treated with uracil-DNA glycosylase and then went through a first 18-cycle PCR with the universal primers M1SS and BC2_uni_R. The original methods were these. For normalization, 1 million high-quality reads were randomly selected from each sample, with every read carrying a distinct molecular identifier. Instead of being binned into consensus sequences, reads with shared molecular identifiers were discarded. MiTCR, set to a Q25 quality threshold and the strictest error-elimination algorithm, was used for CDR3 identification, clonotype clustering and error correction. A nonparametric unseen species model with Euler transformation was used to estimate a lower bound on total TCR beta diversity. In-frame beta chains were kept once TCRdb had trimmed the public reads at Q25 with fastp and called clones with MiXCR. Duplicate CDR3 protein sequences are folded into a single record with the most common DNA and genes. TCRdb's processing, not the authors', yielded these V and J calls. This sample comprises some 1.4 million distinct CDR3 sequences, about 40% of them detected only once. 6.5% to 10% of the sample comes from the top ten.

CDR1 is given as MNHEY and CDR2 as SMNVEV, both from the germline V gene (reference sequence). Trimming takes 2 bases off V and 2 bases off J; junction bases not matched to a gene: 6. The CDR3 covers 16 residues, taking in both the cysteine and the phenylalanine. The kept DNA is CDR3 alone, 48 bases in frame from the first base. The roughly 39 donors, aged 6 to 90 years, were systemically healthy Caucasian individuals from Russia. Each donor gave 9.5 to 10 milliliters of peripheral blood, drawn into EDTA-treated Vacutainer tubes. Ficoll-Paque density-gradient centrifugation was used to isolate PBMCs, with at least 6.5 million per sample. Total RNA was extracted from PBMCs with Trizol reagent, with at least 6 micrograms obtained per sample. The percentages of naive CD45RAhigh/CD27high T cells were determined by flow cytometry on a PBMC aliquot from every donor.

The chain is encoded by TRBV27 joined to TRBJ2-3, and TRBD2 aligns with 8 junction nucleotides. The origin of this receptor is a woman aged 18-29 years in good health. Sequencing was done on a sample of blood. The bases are TGTGCCAGCAGTTTAAGTAGCGGGAAATACACAGATACGCAGTATTTT. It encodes CASSLSSGKYTDTQYF.